This T cell receptor beta chain emerged from a study of T-cell memory formation after mild COVID-19. The CDR3 length is 14 residues. The V gene lost 1 base and the J gene lost 0 bases, with 9 bases spanning the gap. Germline lookup yields CDR1 DFQATT and CDR2 SNEGSKA (reference sequence). In TCRdb, the 5' RACE reads were re-called with MiXCR into one record per CDR3 protein. The table has 450,000 to 650,000 distinct CDR3 sequences, roughly 21% seen once. The sequence was collected from an adult woman who had mild COVID-19 (a few samples of this study predate the infection). Cell type and time point are not known. The source material was PBMCs or a T cell subset sorted from them (not recorded which). This rearrangement joins TRBV20-1 to TRBJ1-2; a possible D gene is TRBD1 (5 bases). CDR3 sequence: CSARVGAPNYGYTF. CDR3 DNA: TGCAGTGCTAGAGTCGGGGCACCTAACTATGGCTACACCTTC.